The next 26 T cell receptor beta chains were all read from a single sample in a study of regulatory T cells in long-lasting Graves disease. Noted time point: persistent/refractory GD, antithyroid drugs over 5 years with positive TRAb. Making the TCR library involved RNA that had been extracted from PBMCs. The TCR beta library used iRepertoire HTBI primers with Arm-PCR amplification of CDR3. TCRdb redid the calling of the multiplex PCR reads with MiXCR, one entry per CDR3 protein. Among around 450,000 distinct CDR3 sequences, about 22% were seen once, and the ten largest hold about 7%. Source: peripheral blood mononuclear cells (PBMCs), taken when the disease was refractory, from a patient treated with antithyroid drugs. The receptors were sampled from a female donor with Graves disease.

This clonotype was observed a few times. This chain uses TRBV24-1 with TRBJ2-7; 8 positions match TRBD2. The germline gives CDR1 KGHDR, CDR2 SFDVKD. V was clipped by 2 bases and J by 3 bases; unmatched bases: 11. The CDR3 has 17 amino acids. CDR3 sequence (DNA): TGTGCCACCAGTGATTCCGCCCCCTCGGGGGGGTACTACGAGCAGTACTTC. It translates to CATSDSAPSGGYYEQYF.

This clonotype was seen ten or more times. The V and J genes are TRBV6-1 and TRBJ1-1; a weak D match, TRBD1 (5 bases). This CDR3 has 13 residues. Trimming removed 7 bases at V and 3 bases at J, with 12 bases between. Germline CDR1 and CDR2: MNHNS and SASEGT. The CDR3 nucleotides read TGTGCCAGCAAAACACAGGAGGACACTGAAGCTTTCTTT. Translated, it gives CASKTQEDTEAFF.

The chain is built from TRBV19 and TRBJ2-7, with TRBD1 matching over 9 bases. CDR1 and CDR2 from the germline V gene are LNHDA and SQIVND (reference sequence). J was trimmed by 2 bases and V by 6 bases; bases with no gene match: 5. CDR3 size: 14 residues. CDR3: CASSARQGAYEQYF. The CDR3 DNA sequence: TGTGCCAGTAGCGCCCGACAGGGGGCCTACGAGCAGTACTTC.

This clonotype was counted ten times or more. The chain joins TRBV5-1 to TRBJ2-7; 12 bases match TRBD2. The CDR3 has 13 amino acids. Germline V gene sequence: CDR1 SGHRS, CDR2 YFSETQ. Trimming cost V 4 bases and J 6 bases; bases outside gene matches: 2. This chain's CDR3 is CASSTTSGGEQYF. The CDR3 DNA reads as TGCGCCAGCAGCACGACTAGCGGGGGCGAGCAGTACTTC.

The chain combines TRBV20-1 with TRBJ2-7, with D perhaps TRBD1 (5 bases). The CDR3 is 15 residues long. Germline lookup yields CDR1 DFQATT and CDR2 SNEGSKA (reference sequence). The V end lost 6 bases, the J end lost 8 bases, and 26 bases lay between the germline ends. The CDR3 region has the DNA TGCAGTGCCCCAACGCTCGACAGTGATCGAGTGAAGCAGTACTTC. Translating gives CSAPTLDSDRVKQYF.

This clonotype was seen only a few times. This chain links TRBV7-2 with TRBJ2-6, with TRBD1 matching 12 bases. This CDR3 comprises 20 residues. Per the germline V gene, CDR1 is SGHTA and CDR2 is FQGNSA. V trimming: 4 bases; J trimming: 0 bases; junction bases outside the gene matches: 10. CDR3 nucleotides: TGTGCCAGCAGCTCCCTGGGGGACAGGGGGCCTTTCTCTGGGGCCAACGTCCTGACTTTC. This sequence encodes CASSSLGDRGPFSGANVLTF.

V is TRBV6-1 and J is TRBJ1-1, with 7 positions matching TRBD1. V trimming: 7 bases; J trimming: 3 bases; junction bases outside the gene matches: 5. The germline gives CDR1 MNHNS, CDR2 SASEGT. There are 13 residues in the CDR3. The CDR3 DNA reads as TGTGCCAGCAAAGGGGGCGCCTACACTGAAGCTTTCTTT. Translated: CASKGGAYTEAFF.

There are a few counts of this clonotype. The rearrangement links TRBV24-1 to TRBJ2-7; possibly TRBD2 for D (6 bases). CDR3 length: 16 amino acids. V was pared by 3 bases and J by 2 bases, with 16 bases between. Germline V gives CDR1 KGHDR, CDR2 SFDVKD. This CDR3 reads CATSDLRDWATYEQYF. The CDR3 nucleotides are TGTGCCACCAGTGATCTACGGGACTGGGCCACCTACGAGCAGTACTTC.

At least ten counts were recorded for this clonotype. The CDR3 nucleotides are TGTGCCAGTCGGGCCCCGAGGGAGACCCAGTACTTC. This sequence encodes CASRAPRETQYF. The rearrangement links TRBV12-3 or TRBV12-4 to TRBJ2-5; D gene unclear. The CDR3 has 12 residues. Between the trimmed V and J ends, which lost 9 bases and 5 bases, there was a span of 13 bases.

This clonotype was recorded a few times. The chain uses TRBV5-5 and TRBJ1-2; weak D call: TRBD1 (5 bases). The germline CDR1 and CDR2 sequences are SGHKS and YYEKEE (reference sequence). Deletions cut 5 bases from V and 7 bases from J, with 18 bases between. The CDR3 loop spans 14 amino acids. The CDR3 reads CASSSSGTPIGYTF. Here the CDR3 DNA reads TGTGCCAGCAGTTCGAGCGGGACGCCGATTGGCTACACCTTC.

The chain employs TRBV28 and TRBJ2-7; possible D gene TRBD2, 7 bases. The CDR3 length is 14 residues. The germline V and J ends were trimmed by 5 bases and 5 bases, with 16 bases remaining between them. CDR1 and CDR2 from the germline V gene are MDHEN and SYDVKM. The CDR3, as DNA: TGTGCCAGCAGTGATACAGGGAGGGCCCACGAGCAGTACTTC. Its translation: CASSDTGRAHEQYF.

The chain links TRBV7-8 to TRBJ2-7; D possibly corresponds to TRBD2 (6 bases). Germline V lookup: CDR1 SGHVS, CDR2 FQNEAQ. V lost 0 bases, J lost 2 bases, and 14 bases lay in between. This CDR3 has 16 amino acids. The CDR3 loop reads CASSLAGGGFPYEQYF. The CDR3 DNA is TGTGCCAGCAGCTTAGCGGGGGGAGGATTCCCCTACGAGCAGTACTTC.

The V and J genes are TRBV11-1 and TRBJ2-1, with TRBD2 matching 8 bases. V lost 5 bases and J lost 6; bases outside the gene matches: 6. The CDR3 extends over 14 amino acids. Germline loops: CDR1 SGHAT, CDR2 FQDESV (reference sequence). In DNA form, the CDR3 reads TGTGCCAGCAGCCCGAGCGGGAGAGGCAATGAGCAGTTCTTC. Translating it yields CASSPSGRGNEQFF.

Comments on this clonotype: This clone may be a read error of a much larger clone one base away. The chain combines TRBV24-1 with TRBJ2-5; maybe TRBD2 (7 bases). The germline CDR1 and CDR2 sequences are KGHDR and SFDVKD. This CDR3 region has 15 residues. CDR3 region: CATSDSGTLEEAQYF. DNA of the CDR3: TGTGCCACCAGTGACAGCGGGACACTCGAAGAGGCCCAGTACTTC.

This clonotype was seen many times. V gene TRBV24-1 combines with J gene TRBJ2-5; 11 bases fit TRBD1. Germline lookup yields CDR1 KGHDR and CDR2 SFDVKD. J lost 5 bases, V lost 11 bases, and 6 bases had no gene match. The CDR3 is 13 residues long. CDR3 DNA: TGTGCCAGCGGACAGGGGGCCGCGGAGACCCAGTACTTC. Protein product: CASGQGAAETQYF.

V is TRBV29-1 and J is TRBJ2-2; 7 bases fit TRBD2. This CDR3 region has 13 residues. Germline V gives CDR1 SQVTM, CDR2 ANQGSEA. After removal of 1 base from V and 9 bases from J, the junction contained 5 bases not matched to a gene. CDR3 sequence: CSVEGEGFRELFF. CDR3 DNA sequence: TGCAGCGTTGAAGGGGAGGGGTTCCGGGAGCTGTTTTTT.

A single count supports this clonotype. This sequence joins TRBV12-3 or TRBV12-4 and TRBJ2-3, with D unclear. This CDR3 is built from 14 residues. Trimming removed 1 base at V and 6 bases at J, with 11 bases between. CDR3: CASSLVSTWDTQYF. CDR3 coding DNA: TGTGCCAGCAGTTTAGTCTCCACGTGGGATACGCAGTATTTT.

The chain links TRBV28 to TRBJ2-5; 9 nucleotides agree with TRBD2. CDR1 and CDR2 (germline): MDHEN, SYDVKM. The CDR3 consists of 15 residues. V lost 2 bases to trimming and J lost 7 bases; unmatched junction nucleotides: 8. CDR3 region: CASSLKRGAEGTQYF. The CDR3 nucleotides read TGTGCCAGCAGTTTAAAGCGGGGGGCCGAGGGGACCCAGTACTTC.

The genes are TRBV12-3 or TRBV12-4 and TRBJ2-7; no clear D gene. The CDR3 sequence is 12 residues long. Deletions cut 7 bases from V and 6 bases from J, with 13 bases between. CDR3 bases: TGTGCCAGCACTCTCTCGGGTCTCGAGCAGTACTTC. Translation: CASTLSGLEQYF.

This chain joins TRBV20-1 and TRBJ1-1; unclear D gene. CDR1 and CDR2 (germline): DFQATT, SNEGSKA (reference sequence). V was pared by 2 bases and J by 4 bases, with 8 bases between. The CDR3 sequence is 12 residues long. The CDR3 reads CSARLSITEAFF. CDR3 in DNA: TGCAGTGCTAGACTATCAATCACTGAAGCTTTCTTT.

Ten or more counts support this clonotype. The gene calls are TRBV28 and TRBJ1-1; D might be TRBD1 (6 bases). V lost 5 bases, J lost 5 bases, and 9 bases lay in between. Per germline, CDR1 MDHEN and CDR2 SYDVKM. This CDR3 is 12 amino acids long. The CDR3 loop is CASSIDRTEAFF. The CDR3 DNA reads as TGTGCCAGCAGTATCGACAGGACTGAAGCTTTCTTT.

In this sample, this clonotype turned up many times. The genes are TRBV19 and TRBJ1-5; D unresolved. V lost 5 bases, J lost 0 bases, and 11 bases lay in between. CDR1 is LNHDA, CDR2 SQIVND, per germline (reference sequence). CDR3 length: 15 residues. The CDR3 spells CASSFGPISNQPQHF. The CDR3 DNA reads TGTGCCAGTAGTTTTGGACCGATTAGCAATCAGCCCCAGCATTTT.

The chain recombines TRBV29-1 with TRBJ1-2, with D hard to call. The ends were cut back, 6 bases at V and 0 bases at J, with 17 bases in the middle. The CDR3 loop spans 15 amino acids. From germline, CDR1 is SQVTM and CDR2 ANQGSEA. The CDR3 bases are TGCAGCGTGCGGAGGGCAGAACCTACTAACTATGGCTACACCTTC. This codes for CSVRRAEPTNYGYTF.

This clonotype was seen a few times. The gene calls are TRBV11-3 and TRBJ2-7; D is undetermined. V dropped 5 bases and J dropped 0 bases, with 11 bases sitting between them. Germline loops: CDR1 SGHNT, CDR2 YENEEA. This CDR3 has 14 residues. Here the CDR3 reads CASSPGSASYEQYF. Here the CDR3 DNA reads TGTGCCAGCAGCCCCGGGTCAGCCTCCTACGAGCAGTACTTC.

V and J are TRBV6-1 and TRBJ1-2; 7 bases align to TRBD1. This CDR3 has 15 amino acids. Per germline, CDR1 MNHNS and CDR2 SASEGT. Trimming removed 6 bases from V and 8 bases from J; junction bases left unmatched: 15. The CDR3 reads CASSLTGANLRGYTF. CDR3 in DNA: TGTGCCAGCAGCTTAACAGGGGCCAATCTTCGGGGCTACACCTTC.

The chain joins TRBV3-1 to TRBJ1-2; TRBD1 matches 9 bases. The germline V gene encodes CDR1 LGHDT and CDR2 YNNKEL (reference sequence). The J segment lost 10 bases and the V segment lost 0 bases, leaving 3 bases of the junction unmatched. This CDR3 is built from 13 residues. The CDR3, as DNA: TGTGCCAGCAGCCAAGACAACAGGGGGCTCTACACCTTC. Protein sequence: CASSQDNRGLYTF.